This T cell receptor beta chain derives from a study of blood T cell repertoires in COVID-19. Authors' data handling: For nucleated cells, counts were estimated from reference gene primer amplification. Assay used: immunoSEQ multiplex PCR; TCRdb lists only in-frame clones, some missing. That table supplies the V and J calls and clone size; D and trimming were determined from the DNA. The table has about 51,000 clones, roughly 90% seen once. The V gene's germline CDR1 is LNHNV and CDR2 YYDKDF (reference sequence). This CDR3 contains 13 residues. V was cut by 5 bases and J by 8 bases, with 12 bases left in between.

This TCR was recovered from a man aged 50 or older with active COVID-19. The rearrangement joins TRBV15 to TRBJ1-4; D uncertain. Sequenced input: peripheral blood. CDR3 DNA: TGTGCCACCAGCGGATCCTTAGCCGAAAAACTGTTTTTT. Amino acid sequence: CATSGSLAEKLFF.